The clone carrying this T cell receptor beta chain showed up many times. This specimen belongs to a study of patients and donors after allogeneic stem cell transplantation. TCRdb re-called the RT-PCR reads with MiXCR, one entry per CDR3 protein. The top ten clones hold 6% of a sample with some 960,000 distinct CDR3 sequences, 15% to 20% of them seen once. The TCR comes from a human donor who was either an allogeneic HSCT recipient or a stem cell or donor lymphocyte infusion donor (not recorded which). It is not recorded whose cells these are; they may come from a transplant donor. The sequencing input was blood, either unsorted or a sorted T cell fraction (not recorded which).

The CDR3, as DNA: TGCGCCAGCAGCTTGGGGGGGGGACCATCCTCGGATACGCAGTATTTT. Protein: CASSLGGGPSSDTQYF. This chain uses TRBV5-1 with TRBJ2-3, with 7 nucleotides matching TRBD2. The CDR3 has 16 residues. Germline CDR1 reads SGHRS; CDR2 reads YFSETQ. The J segment lost 6 bases and the V segment lost 0 bases, leaving 10 bases of the junction unmatched.